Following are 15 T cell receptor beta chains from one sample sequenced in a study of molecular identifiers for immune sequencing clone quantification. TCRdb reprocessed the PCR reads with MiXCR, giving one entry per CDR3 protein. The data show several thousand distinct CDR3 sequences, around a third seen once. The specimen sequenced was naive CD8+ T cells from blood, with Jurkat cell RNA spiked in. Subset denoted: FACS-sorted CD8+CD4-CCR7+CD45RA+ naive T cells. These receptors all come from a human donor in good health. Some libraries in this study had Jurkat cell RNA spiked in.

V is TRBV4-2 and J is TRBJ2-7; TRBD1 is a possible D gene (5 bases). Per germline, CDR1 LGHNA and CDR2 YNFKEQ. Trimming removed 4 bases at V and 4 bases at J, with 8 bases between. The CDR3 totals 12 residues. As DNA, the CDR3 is TGTGCCAGCAGCCTGCCAGGGTACGAGCAGTACTTC. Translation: CASSLPGYEQYF.

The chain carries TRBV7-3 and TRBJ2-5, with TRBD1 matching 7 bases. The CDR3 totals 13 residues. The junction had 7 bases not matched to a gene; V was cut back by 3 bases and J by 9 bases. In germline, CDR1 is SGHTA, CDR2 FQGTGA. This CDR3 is CASSLDRTSAQYF. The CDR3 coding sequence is TGTGCCAGCAGCTTGGACAGGACCTCGGCCCAGTACTTC.

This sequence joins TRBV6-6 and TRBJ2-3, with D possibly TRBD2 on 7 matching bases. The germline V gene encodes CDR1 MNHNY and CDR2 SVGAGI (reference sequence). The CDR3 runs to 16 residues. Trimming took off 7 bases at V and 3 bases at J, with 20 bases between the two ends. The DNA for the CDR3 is TGTGCCAGCACCCAGGGGCGCGGGAGATATACAGATACGCAGTATTTT. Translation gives CASTQGRGRYTDTQYF.

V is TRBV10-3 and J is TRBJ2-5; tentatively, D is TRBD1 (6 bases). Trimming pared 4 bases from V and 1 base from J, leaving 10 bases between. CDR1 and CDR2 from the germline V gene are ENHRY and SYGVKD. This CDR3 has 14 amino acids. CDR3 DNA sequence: TGTGCCATCAGTGCACAGGGATTCCAAGAGACCCAGTACTTC. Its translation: CAISAQGFQETQYF.

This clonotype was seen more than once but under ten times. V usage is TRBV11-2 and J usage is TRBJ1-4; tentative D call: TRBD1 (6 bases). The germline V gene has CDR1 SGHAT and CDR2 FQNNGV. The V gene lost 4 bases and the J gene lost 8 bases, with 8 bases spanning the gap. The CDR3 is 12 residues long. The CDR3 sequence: CASSSQGEKLFF. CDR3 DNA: TGTGCCAGCAGCTCGCAGGGGGAAAAACTGTTTTTT.

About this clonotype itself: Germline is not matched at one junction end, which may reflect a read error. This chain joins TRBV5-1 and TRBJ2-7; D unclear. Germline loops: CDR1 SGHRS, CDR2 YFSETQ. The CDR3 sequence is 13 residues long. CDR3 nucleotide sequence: TGCGCCAGCAGCTTGACGCTCTCCTGCGAGCAGTACTTC. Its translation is CASSLTLSCEQYF.

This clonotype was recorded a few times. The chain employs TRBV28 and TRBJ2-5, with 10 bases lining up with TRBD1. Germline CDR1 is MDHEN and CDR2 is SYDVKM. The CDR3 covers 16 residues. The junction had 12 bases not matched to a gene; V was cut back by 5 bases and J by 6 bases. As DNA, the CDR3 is TGTGCCAGCAGTAAGATCCGGGACAGGGGATTCCAGACCCAGTACTTC. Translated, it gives CASSKIRDRGFQTQYF.

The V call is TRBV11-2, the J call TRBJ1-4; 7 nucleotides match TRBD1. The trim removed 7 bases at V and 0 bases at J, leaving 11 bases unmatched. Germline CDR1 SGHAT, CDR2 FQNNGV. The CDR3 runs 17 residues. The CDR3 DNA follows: TGTGCCAGCAACTTTAGGGGGCCTGCTGCAACTAATGAAAAACTGTTTTTT. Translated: CASNFRGPAATNEKLFF.

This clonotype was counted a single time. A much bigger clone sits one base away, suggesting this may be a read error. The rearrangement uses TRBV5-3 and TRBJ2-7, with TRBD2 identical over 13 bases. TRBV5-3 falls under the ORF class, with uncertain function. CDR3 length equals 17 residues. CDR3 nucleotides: TGTGCCAGCAGCAAGCCGGGACTAGCGGGATACTCCTACGTGCAGTACTTC. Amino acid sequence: CASSKPGLAGYSYVQYF.

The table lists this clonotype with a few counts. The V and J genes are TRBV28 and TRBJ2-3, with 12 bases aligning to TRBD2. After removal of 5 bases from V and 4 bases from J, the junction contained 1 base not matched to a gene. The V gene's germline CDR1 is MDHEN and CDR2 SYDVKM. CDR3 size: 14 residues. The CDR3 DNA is TGTGCCAGCAGTGGGACTAGCGGGCCAGATACGCAGTATTTT. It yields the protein CASSGTSGPDTQYF.

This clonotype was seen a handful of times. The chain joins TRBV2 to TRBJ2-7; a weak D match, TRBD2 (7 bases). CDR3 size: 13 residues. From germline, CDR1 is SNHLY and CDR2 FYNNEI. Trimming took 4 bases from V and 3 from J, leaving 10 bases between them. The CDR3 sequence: CASSVRGHYEQYF. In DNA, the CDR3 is TGTGCCAGCAGTGTGCGGGGGCACTACGAGCAGTACTTC. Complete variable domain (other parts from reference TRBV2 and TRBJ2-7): EPEVTQTPSHQVTQMGQEVILRCVPISNHLYFYWYRQILGQKVEFLVSFYNNEISEKSEIFDDQFSVERPDGSNFTLKIRSTKLEDSAMYFCASSVRGHYEQYFGPGTRLTVT.

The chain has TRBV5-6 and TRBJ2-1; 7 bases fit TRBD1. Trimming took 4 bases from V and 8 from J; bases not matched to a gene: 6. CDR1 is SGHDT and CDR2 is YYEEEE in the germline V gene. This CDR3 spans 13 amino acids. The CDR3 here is CASSPTGVDEQFF. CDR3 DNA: TGTGCCAGCAGCCCCACAGGGGTGGATGAGCAGTTCTTC.

This chain's CDR3 is CASSQRAWETQYF. As DNA, the CDR3 is TGTGCCAGCAGCCAACGGGCTTGGGAGACCCAGTACTTC. V usage is TRBV14 and J usage is TRBJ2-5; D unclear. The CDR3 totals 13 residues. Trimming removed 2 bases from V and 5 bases from J, with 9 bases in between. Germline V gene data show CDR1 as SGHDN and CDR2 as FVKESK. The variable domain in full, with the rest retrieved from reference TRBV14 and TRBJ2-5, is EAGVTQFPSHSVIEKGQTVTLRCDPISGHDNLYWYRRVMGKEIKFLLHFVKESKQDESGMPNNRFLAERTGGTYSTLKVQPAELEDSGVYFCASSQRAWETQYFGPGTRLLVL.

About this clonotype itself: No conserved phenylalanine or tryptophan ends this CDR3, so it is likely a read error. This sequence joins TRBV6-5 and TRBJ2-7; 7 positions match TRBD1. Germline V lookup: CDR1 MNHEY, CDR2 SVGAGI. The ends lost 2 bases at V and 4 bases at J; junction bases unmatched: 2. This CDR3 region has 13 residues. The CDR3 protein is CASSYTQGYEQYI. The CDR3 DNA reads TGTGCCAGCAGTTACACACAGGGGTACGAGCAGTACATC.

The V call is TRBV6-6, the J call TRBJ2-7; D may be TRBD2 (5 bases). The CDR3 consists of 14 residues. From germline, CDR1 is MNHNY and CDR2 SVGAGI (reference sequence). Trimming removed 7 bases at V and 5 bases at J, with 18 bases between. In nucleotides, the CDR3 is TGTGCCAGCACCCAGAGCGGTAAATGGGACGAGCAGTACTTC. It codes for CASTQSGKWDEQYF.